This T cell receptor (beta chain) originates from a study of blood T cell repertoires in COVID-19. Background on the study: The samples span acute and convalescent COVID-19 from the United States, Italy and Spain. PBMCs, B-cell-depleted T cells, or T cells were the source of the cDNA or gDNA that made up the material.

The germline V gene has CDR1 MNHEY and CDR2 SVGAGI. V was pared by 8 bases and J by 5 bases, with 9 bases between. This CDR3 contains 11 residues. Original methodology: Cell counts per sample came from amplifying reference gene primers. Using immunoSEQ multiplex PCR, the repertoire was profiled, and TCRdb retains in-frame clones only, with some absent. V and J calls and clone size are as listed in that table; D and trimming were resolved from the DNA. The table shows fewer than 15,000 clones, with around 91% occurring only once. The sequenced sample consisted of peripheral blood. The chain combines TRBV6-5 with TRBJ2-5; D gene unclear. The TCR comes from a human donor with active COVID-19. The donor label of this sample is uncertain. CDR3 amino acids: CASLRGETQYF. The CDR3 DNA follows: TGTGCCAGCTTGCGAGGCGAGACCCAGTACTTC.